Sequencing of this TCR beta chain was carried out in a study of chemoradiotherapy in HPV16-positive cancers. About the research overall: Functional T-cell assays on two HPV16-positive patients' cells defined candidate HPV-specific clones and common TCR motifs. Findings and limits, study-wide: Candidate HPV-specific clones and E7-related TCR motifs grew in tumor during treatment.

Some clones are missing from TCRdb's copy, which holds only in-frame ones; the method was immunoSEQ multiplex PCR. The table lists over 20,000 clones, roughly 66% of them singletons. Germline V gene sequence: CDR1 SGHDN, CDR2 FVKESK. V shed 6 bases and J shed 3 bases, with 11 bases lying between them. The CDR3 sequence is 13 residues long. Only one count was recorded for this clone. Antigen unknown. This sequence originates from a human donor with HPV-associated anogenital cancer. Sample acquisition took place from a patient who underwent chemoradiotherapy. This chain links TRBV14 with TRBJ1-1; maybe TRBD1 (5 bases). This CDR3 reads CASSWDRYTEAFF. The CDR3 DNA sequence: TGTGCCAGCAGTTGGGACCGATACACTGAAGCTTTCTTT. Full variable domain (remainder filled in from reference TRBV14 and TRBJ1-1): EAGVTQFPSHSVIEKGQTVTLRCDPISGHDNLYWYRRVMGKEIKFLLHFVKESKQDESGMPNNRFLAERTGGTYSTLKVQPAELEDSGVYFCASSWDRYTEAFFGQGTRLTVV.